This T cell receptor beta chain emerged from a study of cytomegalovirus exposure and HLA in healthy donors. PCR employed 60 Vbeta and 13 Jbeta primers. TCRdb keeps only in-frame clones here, not all; method: immunoSEQ multiplex PCR. The profile covers about 150,000 clones, with approximately 80% appearing a single time and 13% to 15% taken by the ten largest. Healthy donors of bone marrow made up the group. General study results and limits: An analysis that was carried out later associated 16,951 TCR beta sequences with HLA alleles at 0.05 false discovery rate. Donors were assumed by presence/absence analyses to have roughly uniform sequencing depth. Clonal expansion was found to be greater in HLA-associated TCR beta chains than in equally common others in a later analysis.

Remarks on this clone: Its antigen remains unidentified.

The CDR3 is 14 residues long. CDR1 LGHNA and CDR2 YSLEER come from the germline V gene. V lost 4 bases to trimming and J lost 5 bases; unmatched junction nucleotides: 6. This chain uses TRBV4-3 with TRBJ2-7; 9 bases agree with TRBD1. The clonotype was recovered from a woman aged 40 to 55 in good health and CMV-seronegative. What was sequenced was PBMCs. The CDR3 DNA sequence: TGCGCCAGCAGCCGCGGGACAGGGTATAACGAGCAGTACTTC. This codes for CASSRGTGYNEQYF.